This T cell receptor (beta chain) appears in the sequencing data of a study of shared clonotypes between healthy human individuals. The CDR3 extends over 20 amino acids. In germline, CDR1 is SGHVS, CDR2 FQNEAQ. The junction had 16 bases not matched to a gene; V was cut back by 5 bases and J by 6 bases. Broader study findings: Clonotypes not shared had lower generation probabilities than those common to all four donors. Naive subsets, compared against memory subsets, generally had larger estimated richness values. The study drew on few donors, limiting represented genetic and exposure-history diversity.

In regard to this clone: Its antigen remains unknown.

The method was immunoSEQ multiplex PCR; TCRdb's version includes in-frame clones alone and lacks a portion of them. The table includes roughly 2.5 million clones, approximately 90% detected once. This TCR came from a man aged 18 to 35 in good health. This chain links TRBV7-8 with TRBJ2-2; TRBD2 agrees at 15 bases. Specimen: naive CD4+ T cells sorted from blood. Described subset: CD45RA+ positively selected. CDR3 sequence reads: CASSIRTSGRALSSPGELFF. The CDR3, as DNA: TGTGCCAGCAGCATAAGGACTAGCGGGAGGGCCCTGTCTTCCCCCGGGGAGCTGTTTTTT.